These 25 T cell receptor beta chains were all obtained from the same sample, sequenced in a study of blood T cells in healthy people across ages. Sample-barcoded 5' priming and a J-beta primer mix drove a second PCR of 7 to 11 cycles. TCRdb used MiXCR to reprocess the 5' RACE reads, holding one entry per CDR3 protein. The sample includes approximately 800,000 distinct CDR3 sequences, 36% of them seen just once. What was sequenced was blood. Every receptor here comes from a man between 18 and 29 years old in good health.

This clonotype has a handful of counts. The chain carries TRBV4-1 and TRBJ2-6; D is possibly TRBD2 (5 bases). Trimming stripped 6 bases from V and 0 bases from J, with 6 bases between. CDR1 is MGHRA and CDR2 is YSYEKL in the germline V gene. This CDR3 spans 14 amino acids. The CDR3 nucleotides are TGCGCCAGCAGTGACTACTCTGGGGCCAACGTCCTGACTTTC. Translated: CASSDYSGANVLTF.

This clonotype appeared many times. The chain combines TRBV27 with TRBJ2-1, with 11 bases aligning to TRBD1. This CDR3 contains 15 residues. CDR1 and CDR2 (germline): MNHEY, SMNVEV (reference sequence). Trimming took 3 bases from V and 8 from J; bases not matched to a gene: 6. The CDR3 protein is CASSFGQGARYEQFF. Here the CDR3 DNA reads TGTGCCAGCAGTTTCGGACAGGGGGCACGATATGAGCAGTTCTTC.

The chain joins TRBV7-9 to TRBJ1-4, with 7 positions matching TRBD1. Germline V lookup: CDR1 SEHNR, CDR2 FQNEAQ (reference sequence). V lost 5 bases, J lost 7 bases, and 7 bases stayed unmatched. The CDR3 consists of 14 residues. CDR3 bases: TGTGCCAGCAGCGTCGGAGGGGGCGGTGAAAAACTGTTTTTT. This gives the protein CASSVGGGGEKLFF. The whole variable domain, remainder taken from reference TRBV7-9 and TRBJ1-4, is DTGVSQNPRHKITKRGQNVTFRCDPISEHNRLYWYRQTLGQGPEFLTYFQNEAQLEKSRLLSDRFSAERPKGSFSTLEIQRTEQGDSAMYLCASSVGGGGEKLFFGSGTQLSVL.

The V call is TRBV7-9, the J call TRBJ2-3; 7 bases map to TRBD1. Germline-derived CDR1 and CDR2 are SEHNR and FQNEAQ (reference sequence). CDR3 length: 15 residues. J was trimmed by 0 bases and V by 5 bases; bases with no gene match: 5. CDR3: CASSLRDSSTDTQYF. CDR3 bases: TGTGCCAGCAGCCTCAGGGACAGCAGCACAGATACGCAGTATTTT.

This clonotype turned up a few times. This sequence joins TRBV12-3 or TRBV12-4 and TRBJ1-6, with D hard to call. The CDR3 spans 14 residues. Between the trimmed V and J ends, which lost 4 bases and 10 bases, there was a span of 14 bases. CDR3 loop: CASSSGEGGSPLHF. The CDR3 DNA follows: TGTGCCAGCAGTTCTGGGGAGGGAGGGTCACCCCTCCACTTT.

The J gene is TRBJ2-5, the V gene TRBV27; D not certain. V dropped 7 bases and J dropped 7 bases, with 16 bases sitting between them. Germline V CDR1 and CDR2: MNHEY, SMNVEV (reference sequence). The CDR3 totals 13 residues. The CDR3 spells CASKPRQDGTQYF. The CDR3 DNA sequence: TGTGCCAGCAAACCACGTCAGGACGGGACCCAGTACTTC.

This chain joins TRBV9 and TRBJ2-6, with 10 bases aligning to TRBD1. Germline V gene lookup returns CDR1 SGDLS and CDR2 YYNGEE. This CDR3 is 17 amino acids long. After removal of 7 bases from V and 1 base from J, the junction contained 8 bases not matched to a gene. In nucleotides, the CDR3 is TGTGCCAGCCGCGAGGGGGACAGGGGTTCTGGGGCCAACGTCCTGACTTTC. As protein: CASREGDRGSGANVLTF.

This clonotype has only a few counts. The chain links TRBV12-3 or TRBV12-4 to TRBJ1-1; 9 bases fit TRBD1. CDR3 length: 17 amino acids. Trimming at V came to 0 bases and at J to 7 bases, leaving 12 bases not matched to a gene. The CDR3 DNA sequence: TGTGCCAGCAGTTTAGCGGGGAGGAACAGGGGGCAAGGTGAAGCTTTCTTT. Its translation: CASSLAGRNRGQGEAFF.

V gene TRBV19 combines with J gene TRBJ2-3; 9 nucleotides agree with TRBD2. CDR3 length equals 17 residues. J lost 3 bases, V lost 3 bases, and 10 bases had no gene match. Germline values: CDR1 LNHDA, CDR2 SQIVND (reference sequence). The CDR3 DNA is TGTGCCAGTAGTATTTTGTCTAGCGGGGAGAGGACAGATACGCAGTATTTT. Translation: CASSILSSGERTDTQYF.

This clonotype has ten or more counts. CDR3 nucleotide sequence: TGTGCCAGCAGCGGGACAAGAGACCGCACAGATACGCAGTATTTT. This codes for CASSGTRDRTDTQYF. This chain joins TRBV12-3 or TRBV12-4 and TRBJ2-3; possible D gene TRBD1, 6 bases. The V end was cut by 6 bases, the J end by 1 base, with 14 bases between. The CDR3 totals 15 residues.

In this sample, this clonotype turned up many times. This chain joins TRBV2 and TRBJ2-7, with D tentatively TRBD1 (7 bases). V was pared by 11 bases and J by 1 base, with 15 bases between. The germline CDR1 and CDR2 sequences are SNHLY and FYNNEI. This CDR3 has 13 amino acids. The CDR3 reads CAGGTEPSYEQYF. CDR3 in DNA: TGTGCCGGAGGGACAGAACCTTCCTACGAGCAGTACTTC.

This clonotype was detected a few times. The chain uses TRBV19 and TRBJ2-5, with unresolved D. The DNA end is a closer match to TRBJ2-4, so the J assignment may be wrong. The CDR3 has 11 residues. The V gene's germline CDR1 is LNHDA and CDR2 SQIVND (reference sequence). The CDR3 region is CASSGKNIQYF. CDR3 sequence (DNA): TGTGCCAGTAGCGGGAAAAACATTCAGTACTTC.

This clonotype was recorded many times. J is TRBJ2-3 and V is TRBV20-1; D is uncertain. CDR3 length equals 16 residues. Germline V gene sequence: CDR1 DFQATT, CDR2 SNEGSKA (reference sequence). The V gene lost 1 base and the J gene lost 7 bases, with 21 bases spanning the gap. The CDR3 region is CSARVRGAPTAYTQYF. The CDR3 DNA reads as TGCAGTGCTAGAGTCCGAGGTGCCCCGACTGCCTATACGCAGTATTTT.

The chain couples TRBV27 to TRBJ1-6, with 7 bases lining up with TRBD1. Germline lookup yields CDR1 MNHEY and CDR2 SMNVEV (reference sequence). The trim removed 5 bases at V and 6 bases at J, leaving 13 bases unmatched. This CDR3 has 17 residues. The CDR3 nucleotides are TGTGCCAGCAGTCTGGCGACAGGGCCTTTTGGTAATTCACCCCTCCACTTT. Encoded protein: CASSLATGPFGNSPLHF.

The chain employs TRBV19 and TRBJ2-1; 13 bases line up with TRBD2. The germline gives CDR1 LNHDA, CDR2 SQIVND (reference sequence). Trimming took 6 bases from V and 5 from J; bases not matched to a gene: 1. The CDR3 runs to 14 residues. The CDR3 DNA follows: TGTGCCAGTAGGACTAGCGGGGGGCACAATGAGCAGTTCTTC. Its protein is CASRTSGGHNEQFF.

The V gene is TRBV2, the J gene TRBJ2-1, with D unresolved. V lost 8 bases to trimming and J lost 6 bases, with 14 bases between them. The CDR3 spans 13 residues. Germline assignment: CDR1 SNHLY and CDR2 FYNNEI. The CDR3 loop reads CASGKPNGNEQFF. In DNA, the CDR3 is TGTGCCAGCGGTAAGCCTAACGGCAATGAGCAGTTCTTC.

This clonotype was seen only a few times. The V and J genes are TRBV7-9 and TRBJ1-2, with 8 bases matching TRBD1. The ends lost 2 bases at V and 4 bases at J; junction bases unmatched: 6. The CDR3 is 15 residues long. Germline assignment: CDR1 SEHNR and CDR2 FQNEAQ (reference sequence). The CDR3 DNA reads as TGTGCCAGCAGCTTATTGCAGGGGGCAGGCTATGGCTACACCTTC. This gives the protein CASSLLQGAGYGYTF.

The rearrangement joins TRBV11-2 to TRBJ1-1, with 9 bases that match TRBD1. CDR3 size: 17 residues. Germline V gene lookup returns CDR1 SGHAT and CDR2 FQNNGV. Unmatched junction bases numbered 13, after V lost 3 bases and J lost 5 bases. CDR3 loop: CASSFPGGQGDGTEAFF. The CDR3 nucleotides are TGTGCCAGCAGCTTCCCGGGGGGACAGGGAGACGGGACTGAAGCTTTCTTT.

This chain connects TRBV6-4 to TRBJ2-5, with D uncertain. CDR1 is MRHNA, CDR2 SNTAGT, per germline. V was clipped by 5 bases and J by 5 bases, with 12 bases between them. CDR3 size: 13 residues. The CDR3 sequence: CASSPQMGETQYF. The CDR3 bases are TGTGCCAGCAGTCCTCAAATGGGGGAGACCCAGTACTTC.

The V call is TRBV25-1, the J call TRBJ2-3; TRBD2 agrees at 9 bases. The CDR3 has 15 amino acids. With V trimmed by 3 bases and J by 8 bases, 9 bases remained unmatched. In germline, CDR1 is MGHDK, CDR2 SYGVNS. The CDR3 here is CASSEGSGSAGTQYF. As DNA, the CDR3 is TGTGCCAGCAGTGAGGGTAGCGGGAGTGCCGGTACGCAGTATTTT.

About this clonotype itself: Possible read error: a much larger clone is one base away. The rearrangement joins TRBV7-8 to TRBJ2-1; the D is unclear. In germline, CDR1 is SGHVS, CDR2 FQNEAQ. V was trimmed by 1 base and J by 4 bases, leaving 11 bases between them. This CDR3 has 15 residues. The CDR3 bases are TGTGCCAGCAGCTTAGTGTTTGGCCAATACAATGAGCAGTTCTTC. Translation: CASSLVFGQYNEQFF.

This clonotype was seen only a few times. This sequence joins TRBV9 and TRBJ2-6; possibly TRBD1 for D (5 bases). The V end lost 4 bases, the J end lost 0 bases, and 20 bases lay between the germline ends. The germline CDR1 and CDR2 sequences are SGDLS and YYNGEE. The CDR3 contains 19 residues. The CDR3 reads CASSRPERQISSGANVLTF. In DNA, the CDR3 is TGTGCCAGCAGCCGCCCCGAACGACAGATCAGCTCTGGGGCCAACGTCCTGACTTTC.

The chain is built from TRBV20-1 and TRBJ1-6; tentative D call: TRBD1 (5 bases). The CDR3 is made up of 14 amino acids. Germline CDR1 and CDR2: DFQATT and SNEGSKA (reference sequence). V was trimmed by 1 base and J by 3 bases, leaving 7 bases between them. DNA of the CDR3: TGCAGTGCTAGAGTGGGGGTCTATAATTCACCCCTCCACTTT. This sequence encodes CSARVGVYNSPLHF.

The sample holds a few counts of this clonotype. The chain joins TRBV2 to TRBJ1-2, with 8 bases that match TRBD1. Germline V gene sequence: CDR1 SNHLY, CDR2 FYNNEI. The V gene end was trimmed by 10 bases and the J gene end by 4 bases; junction bases not matched to a gene: 5. The CDR3 loop spans 12 amino acids. The CDR3 region has the DNA TGTGCCACCGGACAGGGCACCTATGGCTACACCTTC. Translation: CATGQGTYGYTF.

The rearrangement uses TRBV2 and TRBJ2-3; 8 bases map to TRBD1. Germline V lookup: CDR1 SNHLY, CDR2 FYNNEI. This CDR3 is built from 13 residues. The V and J ends lost 9 bases and 3 bases, in that order; junction bases with no gene match: 5. CDR3 in amino acids: CARGQGVTDTQYF. CDR3 nucleotides: TGTGCCAGAGGACAGGGTGTGACAGATACGCAGTATTTT. Full variable domain (remainder filled in from reference TRBV2 and TRBJ2-3): EPEVTQTPSHQVTQMGQEVILRCVPISNHLYFYWYRQILGQKVEFLVSFYNNEISEKSEIFDDQFSVERPDGSNFTLKIRSTKLEDSAMYFCARGQGVTDTQYFGPGTRLTVL.